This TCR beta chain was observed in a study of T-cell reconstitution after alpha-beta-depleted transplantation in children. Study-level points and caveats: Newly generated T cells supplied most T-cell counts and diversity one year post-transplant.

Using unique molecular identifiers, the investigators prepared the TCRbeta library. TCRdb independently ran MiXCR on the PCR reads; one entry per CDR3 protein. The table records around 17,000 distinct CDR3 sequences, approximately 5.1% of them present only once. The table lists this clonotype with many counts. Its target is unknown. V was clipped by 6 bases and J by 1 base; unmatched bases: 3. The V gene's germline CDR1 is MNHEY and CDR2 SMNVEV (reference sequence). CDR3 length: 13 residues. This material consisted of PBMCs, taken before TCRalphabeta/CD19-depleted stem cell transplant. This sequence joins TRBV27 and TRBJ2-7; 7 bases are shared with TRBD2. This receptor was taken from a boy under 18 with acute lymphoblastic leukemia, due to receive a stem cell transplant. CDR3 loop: CASSRGGSYEQYF. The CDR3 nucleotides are TGTGCCAGCAGCCGGGGAGGGTCCTACGAGCAGTACTTC.